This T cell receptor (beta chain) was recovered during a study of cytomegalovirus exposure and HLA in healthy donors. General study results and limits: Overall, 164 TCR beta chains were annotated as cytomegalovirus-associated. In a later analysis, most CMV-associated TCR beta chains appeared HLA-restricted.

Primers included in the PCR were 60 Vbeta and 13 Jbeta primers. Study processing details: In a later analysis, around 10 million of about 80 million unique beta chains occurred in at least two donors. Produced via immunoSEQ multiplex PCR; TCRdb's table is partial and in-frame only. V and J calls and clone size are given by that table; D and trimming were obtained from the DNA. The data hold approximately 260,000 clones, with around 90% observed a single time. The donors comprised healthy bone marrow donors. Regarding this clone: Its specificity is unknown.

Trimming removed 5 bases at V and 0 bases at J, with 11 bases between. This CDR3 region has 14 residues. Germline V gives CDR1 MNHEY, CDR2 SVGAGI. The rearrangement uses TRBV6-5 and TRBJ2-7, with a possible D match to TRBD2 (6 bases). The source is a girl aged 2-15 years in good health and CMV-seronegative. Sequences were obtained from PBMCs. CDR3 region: CASSTLASSYEQYF. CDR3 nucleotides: TGTGCCAGCAGTACCCTAGCGAGCTCCTACGAGCAGTACTTC.